The clone carrying this TCR beta chain was detected only once. Its matching antigen is unknown. Clones were sequenced by immunoSEQ multiplex PCR, and TCRdb holds only the in-frame ones, with some missing. Of more than 120,000 clones in the sample, around 91% were seen once. This CDR3 is built from 13 residues. V shed 4 bases and J shed 3 bases, with 11 bases lying between them. The data derive from a study of T cell responses to AZD1222 COVID-19 vaccine. General study results and limits: Donor demographics were predominantly white British with a female majority; clonal diversity may be underestimated. Two AZD1222 doses significantly raised spike-specific TCR breadth and depth over controls. Vaccine-associated CD4 TCRs spanned spike, dominant at 160-218 and 743-854. The study reported that nearly half of spike-specific TCRs target unmutated variant regions.

The sequences come from peripheral blood, collected 28 days after the second AZD1222 dose. The V gene is TRBV5-7, the J gene TRBJ2-7; no clear D gene. TRBV5-7 is an ORF, and what it does is uncertain. This TCR came from an adult who received the AZD1222 COVID-19 vaccine. CDR3 in amino acids: CASSLRIFYEQYV. CDR3 DNA: TGTGCCAGCAGCCTCCGGATATTCTACGAGCAGTACGTC.